Listed below are T cell receptor beta chains from one sample, sequenced in a study of STAT5B mutations in CD4+ large granular lymphocyte leukemia. The protocol was immunoSEQ multiplex PCR, while the TCRdb copy is restricted to in-frame clones and leaves out a portion. This table has about 33,000 clones, about 85% appearing once. What was sequenced was CD4+ T cells from blood buffy coats. Source of these receptors: a human donor in good health. Both conserved end residues are trimmed from each CDR3. A D gene is named only where the DNA matches it firmly.

cdr3_aa	d_call	v_call	j_call
ATERGFQGQPQH	-	TRBV19	TRBJ1-5
ASRGTPINIQY	-	TRBV4-3	TRBJ2-4
ASSYFAGSSPLH	-	TRBV6-5	TRBJ1-6
ASSKDRYTGELF	TRBD1	TRBV7-2	TRBJ2-2
ASRSGTAYGYT	-	TRBV28	TRBJ1-2
ASGGGGPNSPLH	-	TRBV7-9	TRBJ1-6
ASSQDTGGALANYGYT	TRBD1	TRBV4-3	TRBJ1-2
ASSFYGDRASYEQY	TRBD1	TRBV7-9	TRBJ2-7
ASRDTILTGTEAF	-	TRBV5-1	TRBJ1-1
ASSLPPAAEAF	-	TRBV7-2	TRBJ1-1
ASSARQTLNTEAF	-	TRBV7-2	TRBJ1-1
AIASSTSGTHPTDTQY	TRBD2	TRBV10-3	TRBJ2-3
ASSYPAGQGNYGYT	-	TRBV6-5	TRBJ1-2
ASRGVGGDNEQF	-	TRBV10-2	TRBJ2-1